The 19 T cell receptor beta chains below were found in one sample sequenced in a study of control samples from healthy donors and cancer patients. Assay: immunoSEQ multiplex PCR; the TCRdb copy retains only in-frame clones and omits some. The sample has 130,000 or so clones; 80% to 90% are singletons. Input material: blood. These receptors all stem from a man aged 40-55 years in good health.

The chain links TRBV29-1 to TRBJ1-1; 7 bases fit TRBD1. Germline V lookup: CDR1 SQVTM, CDR2 ANQGSEA. The CDR3 contains 13 residues. V lost 4 bases to trimming and J lost 5 bases; unmatched junction nucleotides: 7. CDR3 loop: CSVAIAGGTEAFF. In nucleotides, the CDR3 is TGCAGCGTTGCGATCGCAGGGGGGACTGAAGCTTTCTTT.

The chain links TRBV4-1 to TRBJ1-5; no firm D call. Deletions cut 5 bases from V and 2 bases from J, with 22 bases between. The CDR3 has 18 residues. CDR1 MGHRA and CDR2 YSYEKL come from the germline V gene. The CDR3 reads CASSSITNGFAGNQPQHF. In DNA, the CDR3 is TGCGCCAGCAGCTCCATTACGAACGGGTTTGCAGGCAATCAGCCCCAGCATTTT.

CDR3: CASSVGTGYGYTF. The CDR3 nucleotides read TGTGCCAGCAGCGTCGGGACAGGGTATGGCTACACCTTC. This sequence joins TRBV9 and TRBJ1-2, with 9 bases aligning to TRBD1. The CDR3 runs 13 residues. Germline V lookup: CDR1 SGDLS, CDR2 YYNGEE. With V trimmed by 2 bases and J by 5 bases, 1 base remained unmatched. Together with reference TRBV9 and TRBJ1-2, the CDR3 gives the full variable domain: DSGVTQTPKHLITATGQRVTLRCSPRSGDLSVYWYQQSLDQGLQFLIQYYNGEERAKGNILERFSAQQFPDLHSELNLSSLELGDSALYFCASSVGTGYGYTFGSGTRLTVV.

J is TRBJ1-4 and V is TRBV24-1, with TRBD1 matching 7 bases. The CDR3 sequence is 17 residues long. V lost 0 bases and J lost 6; bases outside the gene matches: 9. Germline V gene data show CDR1 as KGHDR and CDR2 as SFDVKD. The CDR3: CATSDLQIGTAHEKLFF. In nucleotides, the CDR3 is TGTGCCACCAGTGATTTGCAGATCGGGACAGCCCATGAAAAACTGTTTTTT.

The V gene is TRBV10-2, the J gene TRBJ2-7; D gene ambiguous. V was clipped by 1 base and J by 1 base, with 5 bases between them. The CDR3 runs 13 residues. Looked up from germline, CDR1 is WSHSY and CDR2 is SAAADI. This CDR3 reads CASSEFLSYEQYF. The CDR3 DNA reads TGCGCCAGCAGTGAGTTCTTATCCTACGAGCAGTACTTC.

The V gene is TRBV6-2 or TRBV6-3, the J gene TRBJ2-7; a weak D match, TRBD1 (5 bases). Germline V gene data show CDR1 as MNHEY and CDR2 as SVGEGT. V lost 3 bases to trimming and J lost 0 bases, with 12 bases between them. CDR3 length equals 15 residues. DNA of the CDR3: TGTGCCAGCAGTTATATTGTTGACAGCTCCTACGAGCAGTACTTC. The encoded protein is CASSYIVDSSYEQYF.

This clone has just a few counts. The chain couples TRBV4-1 to TRBJ2-5, with TRBD2 matching over 10 bases. The length of the CDR3 is 18 residues. V lost 1 base, J lost 3 bases, and 11 bases stayed unmatched. The germline gives CDR1 MGHRA, CDR2 YSYEKL. CDR3: CASSQAFLRSGGEETQYF. CDR3 DNA: TGCGCCAGCAGCCAAGCTTTCTTGCGGAGCGGGGGGGAAGAGACCCAGTACTTC.

This clone was seen only once. The gene calls are TRBV7-9 and TRBJ2-2; 7 bases align to TRBD1. The CDR3 is 16 amino acids. J was trimmed by 0 bases and V by 4 bases; bases with no gene match: 5. Germline V gives CDR1 SEHNR, CDR2 FQNEAQ (reference sequence). The DNA for the CDR3 is TGTGCCAGCAGCTCCCACGGGACAGCGAACACCGGGGAGCTGTTTTTT. Protein product: CASSSHGTANTGELFF.

This clone came up a few times. The rearrangement joins TRBV7-2 to TRBJ2-7; 7 nucleotides agree with TRBD2. The ends lost 5 bases at V and 0 bases at J; junction bases unmatched: 4. Germline V gene data show CDR1 as SGHTA and CDR2 as FQGNSA. The length of the CDR3 is 14 residues. The CDR3 coding sequence is TGTGCCAGCAGCCTGATAGCGGGCTCCTACGAGCAGTACTTC. It translates to CASSLIAGSYEQYF.

The rearrangement links TRBV13 to TRBJ2-2; D is possibly TRBD2 (6 bases). V lost 5 bases, J lost 0 bases, and 28 bases lay in between. The CDR3 extends over 21 amino acids. Germline lookup yields CDR1 PRHDT and CDR2 FYEKMQ (reference sequence). CDR3 nucleotides: TGTGCCAGCAGCCATATCGGCGGGACCACAAGGGTTGGATCGAACACCGGGGAGCTGTTTTTT. Translating gives CASSHIGGTTRVGSNTGELFF.

The CDR3 sequence is CASLTGGARGNQPQHF. The CDR3 bases are TGTGCCAGCCTTACAGGGGGCGCGAGGGGCAATCAGCCCCAGCATTTT. The chain joins TRBV6-4 to TRBJ1-5; 9 bases fit TRBD1. V was clipped by 8 bases and J by 2 bases; unmatched bases: 10. The CDR3 covers 16 residues. Germline V gene lookup returns CDR1 MRHNA and CDR2 SNTAGT.

The genes are TRBV2 and TRBJ2-1; D call uncertain. Trimming left V 5 bases short and J 2 bases short, with 13 bases between. CDR1 and CDR2 (germline): SNHLY, FYNNEI. The CDR3 spans 15 residues. The CDR3 here is CASSHNTAPYNEQFF. The CDR3 DNA follows: TGTGCCAGCAGTCACAACACAGCTCCCTACAATGAGCAGTTCTTC.

J is TRBJ1-6 and V is TRBV5-1; tentatively, D is TRBD1 (6 bases). In germline, CDR1 is SGHRS, CDR2 YFSETQ. The V end lost 1 base, the J end lost 6 bases, and 14 bases lay between the germline ends. This CDR3 spans 16 amino acids. The CDR3 protein is CASSLSGAGLNSPLHF. The CDR3 nucleotides are TGCGCCAGCAGCTTGTCAGGGGCAGGGCTTAATTCACCCCTCCACTTT.

The chain recombines TRBV21-1 with TRBJ1-3. TRBV21-1 is labeled a pseudogene. The CDR3 consists of 13 residues. This chain's CDR3 is CASRGSSGNTIYF. For the CDR3, the DNA is TGTGCCAGCAGGGGAAGCTCTGGAAACACCATATATTTT.

This clone was detected only once. The rearrangement uses TRBV11-2 and TRBJ1-1; D is perhaps TRBD1 (5 bases). CDR1 and CDR2 from the germline V gene are SGHAT and FQNNGV. The CDR3 has 15 residues. The ends were cut back, 0 bases at V and 3 bases at J, with 11 bases in the middle. CDR3 nucleotide sequence: TGTGCCAGCAGCTTAGATCTTACACAGGACACTGAAGCTTTCTTT. Protein: CASSLDLTQDTEAFF. Using reference TRBV11-2 and TRBJ1-1 for the parts outside the CDR3, the full variable domain is EAGVAQSPRYKIIEKRQSVAFWCNPISGHATLYWYQQILGQGPKLLIQFQNNGVVDDSQLPKDRFSAERLKGVDSTLKIQPAKLEDSAVYLCASSLDLTQDTEAFFGQGTRLTVV.

The chain recombines TRBV9 with TRBJ2-3, with a possible D match to TRBD1 (6 bases). V was shortened by 0 bases and J by 3 bases, with 11 bases between the two germline ends. Germline assignment: CDR1 SGDLS and CDR2 YYNGEE. The length of the CDR3 is 15 residues. The CDR3 here is CASSVEVRGTDTQYF. The CDR3 DNA is TGTGCCAGCAGCGTAGAGGTCAGGGGAACAGATACGCAGTATTTT.

The rearrangement joins TRBV24-1 to TRBJ2-3; D remains ambiguous. CDR1 KGHDR and CDR2 SFDVKD come from the germline V gene. The CDR3 loop spans 12 amino acids. Trimming took off 8 bases at V and 2 bases at J, with 7 bases between the two ends. The CDR3 here is CATKSATDTQYF. CDR3 DNA: TGTGCCACCAAATCGGCCACAGATACGCAGTATTTT.

This chain links TRBV3-1 (or the pseudogene TRBV3-2) with TRBJ2-3, with TRBD2 matching over 12 bases. Germline CDR1 reads LGHDT; CDR2 reads YNNKEL (reference sequence). This CDR3 has 18 amino acids. With 6 bases clipped from V and 4 bases from J, the junction kept 14 bases outside the gene matches. This chain's CDR3 is CASSPPPGLAGRADTQYF. CDR3 sequence (DNA): TGTGCCAGCAGTCCGCCCCCCGGACTAGCGGGGAGGGCAGATACGCAGTATTTT.

The rearrangement uses TRBV5-1 and TRBJ2-7; D gene uncertain. The CDR3 runs 15 residues. Germline CDR1 is SGHRS and CDR2 is YFSETQ. Trimming shortened V by 0 bases and J by 0 bases, and 10 bases separated the two germline ends. Written as DNA, the CDR3 is TGCGCCAGCAGCTTGGAAGGTCTCAGCTCCTACGAGCAGTACTTC. It yields the protein CASSLEGLSSYEQYF.